Reported below is one TCR beta chain. What it recognizes is unknown. Time point in this sample: peripheral blood 6 weeks after treatment start. This CDR3 comprises 17 residues. Trimming at V came to 5 bases and at J to 0 bases, leaving 10 bases not matched to a gene. Germline assignment: CDR1 MRHNA and CDR2 SNTAGT. The data were obtained in a study of PD-L1 blockade in urothelial cancer. Findings and limits, study-wide: Pretreatment TCR clonality in blood, when below the median, was predictive of better survival.

Sequencing used immunoSEQ multiplex PCR; TCRdb keeps in-frame clones, though not all of them. The repertoire holds 120,000 or so clones, about 82% seen once, with roughly 2.6% in the top ten. This TCR was sampled from a man aged 50-59 years with urothelial cancer. The chain employs TRBV6-4 and TRBJ2-1; 7 nucleotides line up with TRBD2. The sample in question was PBMCs, obtained around atezolizumab (anti-PD-L1) treatment. The CDR3 reads CASSNEAGGSSYNEQFF. The CDR3 nucleotides are TGTGCCAGCAGTAATGAAGCCGGCGGGAGCTCCTACAATGAGCAGTTCTTC.